These T cell receptor beta chains were read from a single sample in a study of blood T cell repertoires in COVID-19. Produced via immunoSEQ multiplex PCR; TCRdb's table is partial and in-frame only. The sample records 250,000 to 350,000 clones, 87% being singletons. The specimen was peripheral blood. The source is a man between 18 and 35 years old with active or convalescent COVID-19. CDR3s include the opening cysteine and the closing phenylalanine or tryptophan. A D gene is named only where the DNA matches it firmly. Clone size is not always given. Where it is, it says once, few, many or a class for expanded clones.

j_call clone_size v_call d_call cdr3_aa cdr3_nt
TRBJ2-2 - TRBV3-1/TRBV3-2 TRBD1 CASSLRGQSDTGELFF TGTGCCAGCAGCCTCAGGGGGCAGTCAGACACCGGGGAGCTGTTTTTT
TRBJ2-1 - TRBV15 - CATSRVSSSYNEQFF TGTGCCACCAGCAGAGTTTCGAGCTCCTACAATGAGCAGTTCTTC
TRBJ1-2 few TRBV2 - CASSERSGNGYTF TGTGCCAGCAGTGAACGGAGCGGTAATGGCTACACCTTC
TRBJ2-5 - TRBV7-2 TRBD2 CASSPGTTNQETQYF TGTGCCAGCAGCCCCGGGACTACAAACCAAGAGACCCAGTACTTC
TRBJ2-1 - TRBV5-1 TRBD2 CASSLAGSSGYNEQFF TGCGCCAGCAGCTTGGCCGGATCTAGCGGCTACAATGAGCAGTTCTTC
TRBJ2-2 - TRBV4-1 TRBD2 CASSPRLAGGPGNTGELFF TGCGCCAGCAGCCCGAGACTAGCGGGGGGTCCAGGGAACACCGGGGAGCTGTTTTTT
TRBJ1-1 few TRBV3-1/TRBV3-2 TRBD1 CASSQEGQRTLATEAFF TGTGCCAGCAGCCAAGAGGGACAGCGGACCCTGGCTACTGAAGCTTTCTTT
TRBJ2-5 - TRBV6-2/TRBV6-3 TRBD1 CASSYSGQGETQYF TGTGCCAGCAGTTATTCGGGACAGGGTGAGACCCAGTACTTC
TRBJ2-6 - TRBV5-1 TRBD1 CASSSRSGQLSGANVLTF TGCGCCAGCAGCAGTCGATCGGGACAGCTCTCTGGGGCCAACGTCCTGACTTTC
TRBJ1-1 - TRBV18 TRBD1 CASSSSGTVNTEAFF TGTGCCAGCTCGAGTAGCGGGACAGTGAACACTGAAGCTTTCTTT
TRBJ1-5 - TRBV24-1 - CATSDLGRDQPQHF TGTGCCACCAGTGATTTGGGGAGAGATCAGCCCCAGCATTTT
TRBJ2-7 - TRBV6-5 TRBD1 CASSYSSGTGNGEQYF TGTGCCAGCAGTTACAGTTCCGGGACAGGGAACGGCGAGCAGTACTTC
TRBJ1-5 once TRBV19 - CASRDRSNQPQHF TGTGCCAGTAGGGACAGAAGCAATCAGCCCCAGCATTTT
TRBJ1-3 - TRBV2 - CASSEPGSGNTIYF TGTGCCAGCAGTGAACCGGGGTCTGGAAACACCATATATTTT
TRBJ2-3 - TRBV9 TRBD2 CASSPGTSSTDTQYF TGTGCCAGCAGCCCCGGGACTAGCAGCACAGATACGCAGTATTTT
TRBJ2-7 once TRBV5-1 TRBD1 CASSAGTGVGYEQYF TGCGCCAGCAGCGCCGGGACAGGGGTCGGCTACGAGCAGTACTTC
TRBJ1-6 - TRBV4-2 - CASSQEGASYNSPLHF TGTGCCAGCAGCCAAGAGGGGGCTTCCTATAATTCACCCCTCCACTTT
TRBJ2-2 - TRBV6-5 - CAIRDFGTGELFF TGTGCCATCCGGGACTTCGGGACCGGGGAGCTGTTTTTT
TRBJ2-2 - TRBV5-1 TRBD2 CASSFATSGEFGELFF TGCGCCAGCAGCTTCGCGACTAGCGGGGAATTCGGGGAGCTGTTTTTT
TRBJ2-1 - TRBV27 - CASSLRGASYNEQFF TGTGCCAGCAGTTTACGGGGTGCGAGTTACAATGAGCAGTTCTTC
TRBJ1-2 - TRBV7-2 - CASSSPPGHQHGYTF TGTGCCAGCAGCTCCCCGCCGGGACATCAGCATGGCTACACCTTC
TRBJ1-3 - TRBV28 - CASSLPERNTIYF TGTGCCAGCAGTTTACCCGAGAGAAACACCATATATTTT
TRBJ2-1 once TRBV11-3 TRBD2 CAVPPMGGSSYNEQFF TGTGCCGTTCCTCCAATGGGCGGGAGCTCCTACAATGAGCAGTTCTTC
TRBJ1-2 - TRBV9 - CASSVAGDGNYGYTF TGTGCCAGCAGCGTAGCTGGAGACGGGAACTATGGCTACACCTTC
TRBJ1-4 - TRBV19 - CASSIDLFWTRRNEKLFF TGTGCCAGTAGTATAGATCTATTTTGGACACGGCGTAATGAAAAACTGTTTTTT
TRBJ2-1 - TRBV3-1/TRBV3-2 TRBD1 CASSQGGQGLYNEQFF TGTGCCAGCAGCCAAGGGGGACAGGGACTATACAATGAGCAGTTCTTC
TRBJ2-1 - TRBV24-1 TRBD2 CATSDTGTSGAAYNEQFF TGTGCCACCAGTGATACCGGGACTAGCGGGGCTGCATACAATGAGCAGTTCTTC